This TCR beta chain was captured in a study of T-cell reconstitution after alpha-beta-depleted transplantation in children. Preparing the TCRbeta library involved the use of unique molecular identifiers. In TCRdb, the PCR reads were re-called with MiXCR into one record per CDR3 protein. The table shows some 590,000 distinct CDR3 sequences, with roughly a tenth occurring only once. Germline CDR1 and CDR2: ENHRY and SYGVKD. V lost 7 bases, J lost 0 bases, and 11 bases lay in between. This CDR3 is built from 14 residues. The receptor was isolated from a human donor who donated a stem cell graft to a child with acute myeloid leukemia. The genes are TRBV10-3 and TRBJ2-3; possible D gene TRBD2, 6 bases. The source material was PBMCs from the stem cell graft donor, sampled from the stem cell graft. CDR3 residues: CAINPSGSTDTQYF. In nucleotides, the CDR3 is TGTGCCATCAATCCGAGCGGGAGCACAGATACGCAGTATTTT.